A selection of T cell receptor beta chains follows, all from one sample in a study of blood T cell repertoires in COVID-19. Profiling relied on immunoSEQ multiplex PCR, and the TCRdb table lists in-frame clones only, not all of them. The data hold some 190,000 clones, with 76% observed a single time. The sample taken for sequencing was PBMCs or T cells enriched from blood (not recorded which). The receptor source for this set is a woman aged 50 to 60 with acute COVID-19. CDR3s include the opening cysteine and the closing phenylalanine or tryptophan. D genes are given only for firm matches. Some rows have no size entry. The others give once, few or many, or a class for an expanded clone.

d_gene: .; v_gene: TRBV12-3/TRBV12-4; abundance: .; j_gene: TRBJ1-2; CDR3nt: TGTGCCAGCAGCGAGACTGGGAACTATGGCTACACCTTC; CDR3aa: CASSETGNYGYTF
d_gene: TRBD1; v_gene: TRBV7-9; abundance: .; j_gene: TRBJ1-2; CDR3nt: TGTGCCAGCAGCTTTCCTGGACAGGGTGATGGCTACACCTTC; CDR3aa: CASSFPGQGDGYTF
d_gene: .; v_gene: TRBV6-1; abundance: .; j_gene: TRBJ2-5; CDR3nt: TGTGCCAGCAGTGAACAATACTCACAGGCAGAGACCCAGTACTTC; CDR3aa: CASSEQYSQAETQYF
d_gene: TRBD1; v_gene: TRBV30; abundance: once; j_gene: TRBJ1-1; CDR3nt: TGTGCCTGGACCTCGACCGGATACAGGGGAGGGAACACTGAAGCTTTCTTT; CDR3aa: CAWTSTGYRGGNTEAFF
d_gene: .; v_gene: TRBV19; abundance: .; j_gene: TRBJ1-5; CDR3nt: TGTGCCAGTAGTATAATATTGTCAGGCAATCAGCCCCAGCATTTT; CDR3aa: CASSIILSGNQPQHF
d_gene: .; v_gene: TRBV27; abundance: .; j_gene: TRBJ2-5; CDR3nt: TGTGCCAGCAGTTTTTCCTACAGGGGAGGTCAAGAGACCCAGTACTTC; CDR3aa: CASSFSYRGGQETQYF
d_gene: .; v_gene: TRBV12-3/TRBV12-4; abundance: .; j_gene: TRBJ1-1; CDR3nt: TGTGCCAGCAGTTTTCCCGGGATCCCCAGGGCTTTCTTT; CDR3aa: CASSFPGIPRAFF
d_gene: .; v_gene: TRBV3-1/TRBV3-2; abundance: .; j_gene: TRBJ1-5; CDR3nt: TGTGCCAGCAGCCAGGGGACACTTAGCAATCAGCCCCAGCATTTT; CDR3aa: CASSQGTLSNQPQHF
d_gene: TRBD1; v_gene: TRBV5-1; abundance: .; j_gene: TRBJ2-3; CDR3nt: TGCGCCAGCAGCTTCGGACAGGGGACCGATACGCAGTATTTT; CDR3aa: CASSFGQGTDTQYF
d_gene: .; v_gene: TRBV5-1; abundance: few; j_gene: TRBJ1-2; CDR3nt: TGCGCCAGCAGTGGGGCGGGAAACTATGGCTACACCTTC; CDR3aa: CASSGAGNYGYTF
d_gene: .; v_gene: TRBV28; abundance: .; j_gene: TRBJ1-2; CDR3nt: TGTGCCAGCAGTTTCGACAGTAAGACCTTC; CDR3aa: CASSFDSKTF
d_gene: .; v_gene: TRBV4-2; abundance: .; j_gene: TRBJ1-1; CDR3nt: TGTGCCAGCAGCCAAGATCGCAGGGTTGGGAACACTGAAGCTTTCTTT; CDR3aa: CASSQDRRVGNTEAFF
d_gene: .; v_gene: TRBV7-9; abundance: .; j_gene: TRBJ1-2; CDR3nt: TGTGCCAGCAGCTTTTCCGGGAATGGCTACACCTTC; CDR3aa: CASSFSGNGYTF
d_gene: .; v_gene: TRBV5-1; abundance: .; j_gene: TRBJ1-2; CDR3nt: TGCGCCAGCACCCCATCGACAGCTAACTATGGCTACACCTTC; CDR3aa: CASTPSTANYGYTF
d_gene: .; v_gene: TRBV6-5; abundance: .; j_gene: TRBJ2-1; CDR3nt: TGTGCCACGGATGCGGGTTTCTACTACAATGAGCAGTTCTTC; CDR3aa: CATDAGFYYNEQFF
d_gene: .; v_gene: TRBV5-1; abundance: .; j_gene: TRBJ1-2; CDR3nt: TGCGCCAGCAGCCAGGGTAACTATGGCTACACCTTC; CDR3aa: CASSQGNYGYTF
d_gene: TRBD1; v_gene: TRBV28; abundance: .; j_gene: TRBJ2-6; CDR3nt: TGTGCCAGCAGTTCACCCACAGGGGGCAGTGGGGCCAACGTCCTGACTTTC; CDR3aa: CASSSPTGGSGANVLTF